The TCR beta chain under discussion was sequenced for a study of regulatory T cells in long-lasting Graves disease (dated by TCRdb to about 2021). As for the study more broadly: Newly diagnosed Graves' disease patients had taken antithyroid drugs for less than 3 months. TCR sequencing covered around 13 persistent and 20 newly diagnosed Graves' disease patients, approximately 33 samples in total. Persistent Graves' disease patients were compared with newly diagnosed Graves' disease patients by peripheral blood TCR sequencing and RNA sequencing. The study was conducted in China and was registered as a clinical trial.

The CDR3 has 18 amino acids, counting the end cysteine and phenylalanine. Of the read, only the CDR3 DNA is kept; its 54 bases are in frame from base 1. CDR1 MGHRA and CDR2 YSYEKL were looked up in the germline V gene. V is trimmed back by 2 bases and J by 1 base, and the junction contains 5 bases that no gene match accounts for. The library was produced with multiplex PCR. Instrument on record: Illumina HiSeq 4000. TCR beta libraries were built with iRepertoire HTBI primers and Arm-PCR amplification of CDR3 regions. Before sequencing, the PCR products went through gel purification. The authors processed their data as follows. Across samples, 60 to 70 TRBV and 13 to 15 TRBJ segments were identified and used for gene usage analysis of CDR3 amino acid clonotypes. COPE and FqMerger were used to merge the filtered high-quality paired reads into contigs. Contigs were aligned with BLAST to IMGT TRBV, TRBD and TRBJ reference genes, and CDR3 was defined per IMGT. Highly expanded clones were defined as clonotypes with a frequency above 0.1%. Shannon entropy served as the measure of repertoire diversity, while the Gini coefficient captured V-J evenness. A clonotype found in more than one individual was treated as public. The public reads were reanalyzed by TCRdb: fastp trimming at Q25, MiXCR alignment, in-frame beta chains only. Each entry is one CDR3 protein sequence, shown with its most common DNA and genes. What appears here as the V and J calls and clone size reflects TCRdb's work, not the paper's. This sample lists approximately 300,000 distinct CDR3 sequences; 18% were detected once. The ten largest clones take up roughly 35% of the sample.

Points the paper makes about the study in general: Only the TCR beta chain was sequenced and analyzed. Peripheral blood alone was examined, since thyroid tissue, which constituted the primary lesion, could not be accessed. More public clonotypes were shared among persistent patients (under 3,000) than among newly diagnosed patients (966). Preferential use of TRBV28, TRBJ1-2 and TRBJ2-5 was observed in persistent disease, whereas TRBV20-1 and TRBJ2-1 were favored in newly diagnosed disease. The authors noted that the small sample size was a limitation that may lower accuracy. Compared with newly diagnosed patients, persistent Graves' disease patients had lower TCR Shannon entropy and fewer highly expanded clones, which suggests clonal expansion.

In regard to this clonotype: What this receptor recognizes is not known. Base qualities are missing; no much larger clone stands one base away.

The sample's time point, from its label and the paper: newly diagnosed GD, antithyroid drugs for less than 3 months. RNA was extracted from PBMCs in TRIzol for both TCR sequencing and RNA sequencing. The diagnosis of Graves' disease was made according to American Thyroid Association guidelines. Patients for the study were recruited at an endocrinology department in Xi'an, China. From each patient, roughly 9 milliliters of peripheral blood was collected into an EDTA anticoagulant tube. Ficoll Paque Plus density gradient separation was used to isolate PBMCs, and no further T cell sorting was performed. An Agilent 2100 Bioanalyzer and agarose gel were used to check RNA quality, while a NanoDrop 2000 measured RNA concentration.

This receptor was obtained from a female donor with Graves disease. The receptor chain draws on TRBV4-1 and TRBJ2-7; a stretch of 16 junction bases matches TRBD2. The sequenced sample was peripheral blood mononuclear cells (PBMCs), obtained at new diagnosis, from a patient treated with antithyroid drugs. CDR3 reads: CASSQQGLAGGTSYEQYF. The DNA sequence is TGCGCCAGCAGCCAACAGGGACTAGCGGGAGGGACATCCTACGAGCAGTACTTC.